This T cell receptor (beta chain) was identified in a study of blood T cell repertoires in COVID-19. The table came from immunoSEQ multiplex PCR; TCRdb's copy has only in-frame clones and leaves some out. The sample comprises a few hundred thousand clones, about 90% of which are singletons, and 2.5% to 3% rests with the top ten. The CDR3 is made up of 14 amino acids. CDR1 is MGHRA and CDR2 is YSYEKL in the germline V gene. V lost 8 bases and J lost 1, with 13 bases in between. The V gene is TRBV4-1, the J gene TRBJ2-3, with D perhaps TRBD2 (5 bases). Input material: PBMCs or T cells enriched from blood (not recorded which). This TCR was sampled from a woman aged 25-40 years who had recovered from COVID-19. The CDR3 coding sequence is TGCGCCAGCTCCGGGGTCGACGGCACAGATACGCAGTATTTT. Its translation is CASSGVDGTDTQYF.